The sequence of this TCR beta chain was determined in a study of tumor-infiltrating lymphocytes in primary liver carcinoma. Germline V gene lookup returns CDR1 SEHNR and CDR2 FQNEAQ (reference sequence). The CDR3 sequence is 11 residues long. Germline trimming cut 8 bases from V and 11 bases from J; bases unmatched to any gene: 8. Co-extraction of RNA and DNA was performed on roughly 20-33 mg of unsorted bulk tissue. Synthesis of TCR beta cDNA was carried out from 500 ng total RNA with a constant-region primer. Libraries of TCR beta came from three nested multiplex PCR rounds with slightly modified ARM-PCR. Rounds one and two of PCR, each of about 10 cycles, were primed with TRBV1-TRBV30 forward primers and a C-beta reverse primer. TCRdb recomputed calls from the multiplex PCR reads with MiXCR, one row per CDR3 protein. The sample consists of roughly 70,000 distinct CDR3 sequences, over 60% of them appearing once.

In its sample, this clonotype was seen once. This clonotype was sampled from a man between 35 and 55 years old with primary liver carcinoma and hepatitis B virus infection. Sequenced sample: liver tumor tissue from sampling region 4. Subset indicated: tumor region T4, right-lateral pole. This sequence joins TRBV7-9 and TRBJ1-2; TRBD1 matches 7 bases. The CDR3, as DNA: TGTGCCAGCGGCTCTAACAGGGGTTACACCTTC. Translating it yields CASGSNRGYTF.